This record covers a single TCR beta chain. The antigen is not known. This record comes from a study of T cells in Graves' hyperthyroidism and ophthalmopathy. The diagnoses drew upon clinical symptoms, serum thyroxine and TRAb, thyroid ultrasound and orbital computed tomography. Fresh peripheral blood, roughly 10 ml, was the source of the PBMCs. Germline loops: CDR1 DFQATT, CDR2 SNEGSKA (reference sequence). The CDR3 runs to 14 residues. Trimming cost V 7 bases and J 2 bases, with 17 bases left between them. TCR beta CDR3 regions were amplified from RNA transcripts. A first-round RT-PCR of the TCR CDR3 used the HTBI primer set. TCRdb re-analysed the multiplex PCR reads in MiXCR, keeping a single row per CDR3 protein. The sample includes roughly 650,000 distinct CDR3 sequences, approximately 15% seen only once; the top ten take around 3.5%. General study points: The model predicted ophthalmopathy a median around seven months before onset. By a 13 V-J model, ophthalmopathy was set apart from stable hyperthyroidism.

This receptor was taken from a woman in her thirties or forties with Graves' ophthalmopathy. The sequencing sample was made of blood. This sequence joins TRBV20-1 and TRBJ1-2, with D hard to call. The CDR3 region is CSVREGARNYGYTF. CDR3 DNA sequence: TGCAGTGTCAGAGAGGGTGCCCGAAACTATGGCTACACCTTC.